These T cell receptor beta chains were read from a single sample in a study of blood T cell repertoires in COVID-19. Sequenced by immunoSEQ multiplex PCR; TCRdb stores in-frame clones only, minus some. The sample records roughly 32,000 clones, 75% to 80% being singletons. Sequences were obtained from peripheral blood. Source of these receptors: a human donor in a cohort sampled during active COVID-19. CDR3s include the opening cysteine and the closing phenylalanine or tryptophan. Each record gives: V gene, D gene, clone size, J gene, CDR3 protein, CDR3 DNA. The D gene is left open where the match is weak. The size of a clone is reported for some rows only, either as once, few or many, or as a class for expanded clones.

TRBV5-4	.	medium-sized	TRBJ1-2	CASSFTVQAYGYTF	TGTGCCAGCAGCTTTACGGTCCAGGCCTATGGCTACACCTTC
TRBV5-5	TRBD2	once	TRBJ2-7	CASRLGTSGSPSTYEQYF	TGTGCCAGCAGGTTGGGGACTAGCGGGAGTCCATCGACCTACGAGCAGTACTTC
TRBV5-4	.	.	TRBJ2-2	CASSLAYLSGRRNTGELFF	TGTGCCAGCAGCTTGGCCTACTTGTCGGGTCGAAGGAACACCGGGGAGCTGTTTTTT
TRBV6-1	.	.	TRBJ2-5	CASGLKETQYF	TGTGCCAGCGGGCTTAAAGAGACCCAGTACTTC
TRBV29-1	.	.	TRBJ1-3	CSVSAQNSGNTIYF	TGCAGCGTTTCGGCACAGAACTCTGGAAACACCATATATTTT
TRBV7-3	TRBD2	.	TRBJ2-2	CASGTSGSSGELFF	TGTGCCAGCGGGACTAGCGGGAGCTCCGGGGAGCTGTTTTTT
TRBV5-1	.	.	TRBJ1-2	CASSLNSDYGYTF	TGCGCCAGCAGCTTGAACTCGGACTATGGCTACACCTTC
TRBV7-9	TRBD1	.	TRBJ2-3	CASSLKVGQGSDTQYF	TGTGCCAGCAGCTTAAAGGTCGGACAGGGGTCCGATACGCAGTATTTT
TRBV5-1	TRBD1	few	TRBJ2-3	CASSRGQKRADTQYF	TGCGCCAGCAGCAGGGGACAGAAGAGGGCAGATACGCAGTATTTT
TRBV5-1	TRBD1	.	TRBJ2-7	CASSFGTGGSIGYEQYF	TGCGCCAGCAGCTTCGGGACAGGGGGCTCTATAGGCTACGAGCAGTACTTC
TRBV29-1	.	.	TRBJ1-5	CSVDRGGYHGNQPQHF	TGCAGCGTTGATCGGGGGGGATATCATGGCAATCAGCCCCAGCATTTT
TRBV11-2	.	.	TRBJ2-5	CASSPEGETQYF	TGTGCCAGCAGCCCCGAGGGCGAGACCCAGTACTTC